This entry is about one TCR beta chain. This record comes from a study of blood T cell repertoires in COVID-19. The overall study: Donors in the United States, Italy and Spain gave samples during acute or convalescent COVID-19. T cells, B-cell-depleted T cells, or PBMCs provided the cDNA or gDNA that served as material.

This CDR3 has 14 amino acids. CDR1 MNHEY and CDR2 SVGAGI come from the germline V gene. Trimming pared 6 bases from V and 0 bases from J, leaving 8 bases between. Assay: immunoSEQ multiplex PCR; the TCRdb copy retains only in-frame clones and omits some. This table has some 170,000 clones, 85% appearing once. The source material was peripheral blood. The chain links TRBV6-5 to TRBJ2-2; D may be TRBD2 (6 bases). The origin of this receptor is an older woman with acute or convalescent COVID-19. CDR3 in DNA: TGTGCCAGCAGGGCGGGATCGAACACCGGGGAGCTGTTTTTT. Amino acids: CASRAGSNTGELFF.